The sequence of this T cell receptor beta chain was determined in a study of blood T cells in healthy people across ages. Isolated PBMCs totaled at least 6 million in each sample. The CDR3 is 14 residues long. Germline V CDR1 and CDR2: SGHRS, YFSETQ. For the second PCR, which ran for roughly 7 to 11 cycles, a sample-barcoded 5' primer and a J-beta primer mix were used. Every cDNA molecule carried a tag from a template-switch adaptor bearing 12 random nucleotides. TCRdb called the 5' RACE reads again in MiXCR, with one record for every CDR3 protein. The sample lists 800,000 or so distinct CDR3 sequences; about 62% were seen once. In the case of this clonotype: Its matching antigen is unknown. A junction boundary mismatches the germline segment, possibly from a read error.

General study findings and limits: Older individuals had lower TCR beta diversity per million T cells (the decline was roughly linear).

Sequenced: blood. The chain is built from TRBV5-1 and TRBJ2-5; weak D call: TRBD2 (6 bases). The TCR originated in a man aged 30 to 39 in good health. In DNA, the CDR3 is TGCGCCGGCAGCTTGTACCAGGGAGGAGAGACCCAGTACTTC. It specifies CAGSLYQGGETQYF. Full variable domain (missing parts from reference TRBV5-1 and TRBJ2-5): KAGVTQTPRYLIKTRGQQVTLSCSPISGHRSVSWYQQTPGQGLQFLFEYFSETQRNKGNFPGRFSGRQFSNSRSEMNVSTLELGDSALYLCAGSLYQGGETQYFGPGTRLLVL.